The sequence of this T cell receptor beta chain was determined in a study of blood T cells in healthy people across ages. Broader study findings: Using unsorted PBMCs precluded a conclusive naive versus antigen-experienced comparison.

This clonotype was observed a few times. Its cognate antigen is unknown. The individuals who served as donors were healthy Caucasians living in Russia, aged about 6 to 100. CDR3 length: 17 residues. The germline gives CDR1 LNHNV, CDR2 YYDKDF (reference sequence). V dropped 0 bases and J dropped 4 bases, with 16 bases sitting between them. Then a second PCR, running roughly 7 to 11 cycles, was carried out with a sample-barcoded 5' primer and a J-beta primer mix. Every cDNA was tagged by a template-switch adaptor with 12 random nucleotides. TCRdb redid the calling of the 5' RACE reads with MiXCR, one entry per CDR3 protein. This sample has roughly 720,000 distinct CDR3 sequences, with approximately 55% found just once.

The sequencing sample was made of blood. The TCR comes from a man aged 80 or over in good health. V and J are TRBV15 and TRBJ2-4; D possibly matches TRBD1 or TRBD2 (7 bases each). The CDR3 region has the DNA TGTGCCACCAGCAGAGATTGGGGAGGGGGCCTGAAAAACATTCAGTACTTC. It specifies CATSRDWGGGLKNIQYF. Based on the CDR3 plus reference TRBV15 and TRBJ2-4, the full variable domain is DAMVIQNPRYQVTQFGKPVTLSCSQTLNHNVMYWYQQKSSQAPKLLFHYYDKDFNNEADTPDNFQSRRPNTSFCFLDIRSPGLGDTAMYLCATSRDWGGGLKNIQYFGAGTRLSVL.